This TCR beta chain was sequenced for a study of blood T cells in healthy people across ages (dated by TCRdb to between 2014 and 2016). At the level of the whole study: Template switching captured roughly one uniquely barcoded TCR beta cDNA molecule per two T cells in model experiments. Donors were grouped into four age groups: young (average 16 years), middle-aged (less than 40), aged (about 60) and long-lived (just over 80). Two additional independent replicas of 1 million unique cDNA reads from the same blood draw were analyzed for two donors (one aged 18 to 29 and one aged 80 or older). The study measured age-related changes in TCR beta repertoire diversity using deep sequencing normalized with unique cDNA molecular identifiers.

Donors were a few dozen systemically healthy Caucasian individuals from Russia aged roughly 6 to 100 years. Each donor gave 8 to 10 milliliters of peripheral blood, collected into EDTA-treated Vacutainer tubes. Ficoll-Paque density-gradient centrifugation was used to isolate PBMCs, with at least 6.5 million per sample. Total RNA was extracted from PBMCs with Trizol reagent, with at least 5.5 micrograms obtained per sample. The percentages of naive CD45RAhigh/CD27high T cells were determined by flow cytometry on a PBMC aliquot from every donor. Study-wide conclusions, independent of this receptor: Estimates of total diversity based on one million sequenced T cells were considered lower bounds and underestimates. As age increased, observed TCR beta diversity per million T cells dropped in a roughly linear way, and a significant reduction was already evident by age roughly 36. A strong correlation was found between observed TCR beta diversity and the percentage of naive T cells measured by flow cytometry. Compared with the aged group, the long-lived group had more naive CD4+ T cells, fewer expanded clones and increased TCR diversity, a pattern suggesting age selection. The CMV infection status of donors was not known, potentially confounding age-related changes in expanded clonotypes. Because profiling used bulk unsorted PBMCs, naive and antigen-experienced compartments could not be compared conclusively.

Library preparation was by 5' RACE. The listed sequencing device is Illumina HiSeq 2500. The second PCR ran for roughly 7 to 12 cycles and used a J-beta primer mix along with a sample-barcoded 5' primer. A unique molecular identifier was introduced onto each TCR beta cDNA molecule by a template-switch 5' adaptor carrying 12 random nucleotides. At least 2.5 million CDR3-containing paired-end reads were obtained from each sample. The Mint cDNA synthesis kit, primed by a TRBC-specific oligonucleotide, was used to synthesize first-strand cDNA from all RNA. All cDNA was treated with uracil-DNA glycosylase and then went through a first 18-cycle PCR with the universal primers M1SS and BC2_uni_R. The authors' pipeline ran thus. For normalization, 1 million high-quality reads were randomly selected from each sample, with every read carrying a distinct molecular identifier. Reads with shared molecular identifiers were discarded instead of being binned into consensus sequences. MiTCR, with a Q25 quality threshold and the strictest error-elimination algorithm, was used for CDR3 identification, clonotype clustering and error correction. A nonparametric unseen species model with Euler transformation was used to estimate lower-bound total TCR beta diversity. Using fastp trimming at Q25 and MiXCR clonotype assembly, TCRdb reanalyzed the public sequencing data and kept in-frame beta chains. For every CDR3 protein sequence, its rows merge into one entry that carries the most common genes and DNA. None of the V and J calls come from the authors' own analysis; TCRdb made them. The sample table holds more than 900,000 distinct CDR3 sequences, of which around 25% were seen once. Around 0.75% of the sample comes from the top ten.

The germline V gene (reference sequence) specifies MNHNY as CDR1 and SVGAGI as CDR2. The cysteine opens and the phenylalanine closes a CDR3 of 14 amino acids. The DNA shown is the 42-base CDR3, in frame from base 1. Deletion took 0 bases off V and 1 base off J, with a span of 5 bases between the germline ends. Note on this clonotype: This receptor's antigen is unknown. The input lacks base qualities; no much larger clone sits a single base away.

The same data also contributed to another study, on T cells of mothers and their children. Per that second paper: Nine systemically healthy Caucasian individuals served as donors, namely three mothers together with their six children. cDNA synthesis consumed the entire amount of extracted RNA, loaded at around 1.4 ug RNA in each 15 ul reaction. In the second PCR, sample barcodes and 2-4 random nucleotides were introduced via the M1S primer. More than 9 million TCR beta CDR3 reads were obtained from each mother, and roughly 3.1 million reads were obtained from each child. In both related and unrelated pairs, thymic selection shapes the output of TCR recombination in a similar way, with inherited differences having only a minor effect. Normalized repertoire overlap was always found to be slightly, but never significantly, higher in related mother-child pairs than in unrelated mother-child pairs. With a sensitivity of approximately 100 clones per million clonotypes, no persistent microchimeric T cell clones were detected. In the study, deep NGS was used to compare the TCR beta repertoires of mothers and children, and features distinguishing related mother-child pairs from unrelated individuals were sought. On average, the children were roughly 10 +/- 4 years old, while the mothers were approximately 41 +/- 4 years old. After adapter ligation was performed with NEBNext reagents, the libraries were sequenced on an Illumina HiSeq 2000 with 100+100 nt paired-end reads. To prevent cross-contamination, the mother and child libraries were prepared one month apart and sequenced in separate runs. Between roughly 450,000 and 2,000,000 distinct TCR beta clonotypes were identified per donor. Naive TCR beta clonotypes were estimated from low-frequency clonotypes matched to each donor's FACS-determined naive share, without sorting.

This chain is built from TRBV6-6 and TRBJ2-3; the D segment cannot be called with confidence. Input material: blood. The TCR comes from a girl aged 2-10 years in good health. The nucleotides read TGTGCCAGCAGTTACTCCCGGCGCACAGATACGCAGTATTTT. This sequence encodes CASSYSRRTDTQYF.